This record looks at one TCR beta chain sequence and its context. In TCRdb, the 5' RACE reads were re-called with MiXCR into one record per CDR3 protein. The repertoire includes approximately 180,000 distinct CDR3 sequences, approximately 16% of them detected once, and 2% to 2.5% sits in the top ten. The germline CDR1 and CDR2 sequences are MNHEY and SMNVEV (reference sequence). V lost 7 bases and J lost 5, with 18 bases in between. The CDR3 runs to 15 residues. This sample is part of a study of T-cell memory formation after mild COVID-19. J is TRBJ2-1 and V is TRBV27, with D possibly being TRBD1 (6 bases). The material sequenced was PBMCs or a T cell subset sorted from them (not recorded which). The origin of this receptor is an adult woman who had mild COVID-19 (a few samples of this study predate the infection). Cell type and time point are not known. This chain's CDR3 is CASIAQGPRDNEQFF. CDR3 sequence (DNA): TGTGCCAGCATTGCCCAGGGGCCGCGGGACAATGAGCAGTTCTTC.